One and the same sample provided the 10 T cell receptor beta chains below, sequenced in a study of PD-1 blockade in mismatch repair-deficient tumors (dated by TCRdb to about 2017). No cognate antigen is known for these TCRs. The label giving this sample's time point can be read as: approximately 11-day in vitro stimulation with candidate neoantigen peptide 7. The receptor library was made with the immunoSEQ multiplex PCR assay. The table comes from immuneACCESS by way of TCRdb, which keeps in-frame sequences with V and J called. Part of the clones is missing from these tables; in studies checked, under half for an unresolved V gene and the rest for unknown reasons. Within this sample are some 10,000 clones, with 88% of them counted one time only. In total, the top ten clones hold about 12% of the sample. The source material was cells cultured in vitro, sampled from a patient treated with pembrolizumab. Every receptor here comes from an adult with mismatch repair-deficient cancer.

The V gene is TRBV18, the J gene TRBJ1-2; 7 nucleotides line up with TRBD1. CDR3 length: 17 residues. Germline loops: CDR1 KGHSH, CDR2 LQKENI. The ends lost 4 bases at V and 2 bases at J; junction bases unmatched: 13. The CDR3 reads CASSLDRAPRPNYGYTF. The CDR3 nucleotides read TGTGCCAGCTCACTTGACAGGGCGCCTCGCCCGAACTATGGCTACACCTTC. The entire variable domain, with the rest obtained from reference TRBV18 and TRBJ1-2, is as follows: NAGVMQNPRHLVRRRGQEARLRCSPMKGHSHVYWYRQLPEEGLKFMVYLQKENIIDESGMPKERFSAEFPKEGPSILRIQQVVRGDSAAYFCASSLDRAPRPNYGYTFGSGTRLTVV.

The chain uses TRBV6-6 and TRBJ2-3, with unresolved D. Germline V gene data show CDR1 as MNHNY and CDR2 as SVGAGI (reference sequence). V was pared by 5 bases and J by 2 bases, with 11 bases between. The CDR3 length is 14 residues. The CDR3: CASSPAANTDTQYF. In DNA, the CDR3 is TGTGCCAGCAGTCCCGCTGCCAACACAGATACGCAGTATTTT.

This clone occurred a few times. This chain joins TRBV7-6 and TRBJ1-3; possibly TRBD1 for D (6 bases). Germline V gives CDR1 SGHVS, CDR2 FNYEAQ. The CDR3 is 16 residues long. V gave up 5 bases and J gave up 2 bases, with 16 bases separating them. The CDR3 DNA follows: TGTGCCAGCAGCGCACAGGGCAGTGTCGCTGGAAACACCATATATTTT. Translation: CASSAQGSVAGNTIYF.

The V gene is TRBV7-2, the J gene TRBJ2-2, with D tentatively TRBD2 (5 bases). Trimming left V 6 bases short and J 4 bases short, with 15 bases between. The CDR3 loop spans 15 amino acids. Germline values: CDR1 SGHTA, CDR2 FQGNSA. The CDR3 loop reads CASRSQATSTGELFF. DNA for the CDR3: TGTGCCAGCAGATCCCAGGCCACTAGCACCGGGGAGCTGTTTTTT. The full variable domain, with the rest looked up from reference TRBV7-2 and TRBJ2-2, is GAGVSQSPSNKVTEKGKDVELRCDPISGHTALYWYRQSLGQGLEFLIYFQGNSAPDKSGLPSDRFSAERTGGSVSTLTIQRTQQEDSAVYLCASRSQATSTGELFFGEGSRLTVL.

The rearrangement joins TRBV30 to TRBJ1-2; TRBD1 might be the D (5 bases). From germline, CDR1 is GTSNPN and CDR2 SVGIG (reference sequence). This CDR3 is 12 amino acids long. Trimming stripped 5 bases from V and 12 bases from J, with 19 bases between. The CDR3 sequence is CAWGIGHPSDTF. For the CDR3, the DNA is TGTGCCTGGGGAATCGGACACCCCTCCGACACCTTC.

The V gene is TRBV18, the J gene TRBJ2-2; 11 nucleotides match TRBD2. V lost 1 base and J lost 3; bases outside the gene matches: 1. Germline CDR1 KGHSH, CDR2 LQKENI. The CDR3 extends over 16 amino acids. The CDR3 sequence: CASSPLAGGHTGELFF. DNA of the CDR3: TGTGCCAGCTCACCACTAGCGGGAGGGCACACCGGGGAGCTGTTTTTT.

V and J are TRBV28 and TRBJ1-3; TRBD1 is a possible D gene (5 bases). The CDR3 is 15 residues long. Germline V CDR1 and CDR2: MDHEN, SYDVKM. The germline V and J ends were trimmed by 2 bases and 2 bases, with 10 bases remaining between them. In DNA, the CDR3 is TGTGCCAGCAGTTTAAGGGGCCGCGCTGGAAACACCATATATTTT. Translation: CASSLRGRAGNTIYF. The full variable domain, with the rest looked up from reference TRBV28 and TRBJ1-3, is DVKVTQSSRYLVKRTGEKVFLECVQDMDHENMFWYRQDPGLGLRLIYFSYDVKMKEKGDIPEGYSVSREKKERFSLILESASTNQTSMYLCASSLRGRAGNTIYFGEGSWLTVV.

This clone came up once. The rearrangement joins TRBV29-1 to TRBJ1-3, with TRBD1 matching over 7 bases. The germline V gene has CDR1 SQVTM and CDR2 ANQGSEA. Trimming took 7 bases from V and 4 from J; bases not matched to a gene: 7. The CDR3 is 13 residues long. CDR3 protein: CSAVGQVGNTIYF. The CDR3 DNA reads as TGCAGCGCCGTCGGACAGGTCGGAAACACCATATATTTT.

The V gene is TRBV4-2, the J gene TRBJ1-4, with TRBD1 as a possible D gene (5 bases). Germline values: CDR1 LGHNA, CDR2 YNFKEQ. This CDR3 is 15 amino acids long. Trimming shortened V by 3 bases and J by 7 bases, and 15 bases separated the two germline ends. CDR3: CASSQALGGGEKLFF. The CDR3 DNA is TGTGCCAGCAGCCAGGCTCTGGGGGGAGGTGAAAAACTGTTTTTT.

The genes are TRBV5-1 and TRBJ2-3; no clear D. V lost 5 bases, J lost 0 bases, and 10 bases lay in between. Germline lookup yields CDR1 SGHRS and CDR2 YFSETQ. This CDR3 region has 14 residues. The CDR3 region is CASRAPHSTDTQYF. DNA of the CDR3: TGCGCCAGCAGAGCACCTCATAGCACAGATACGCAGTATTTT.